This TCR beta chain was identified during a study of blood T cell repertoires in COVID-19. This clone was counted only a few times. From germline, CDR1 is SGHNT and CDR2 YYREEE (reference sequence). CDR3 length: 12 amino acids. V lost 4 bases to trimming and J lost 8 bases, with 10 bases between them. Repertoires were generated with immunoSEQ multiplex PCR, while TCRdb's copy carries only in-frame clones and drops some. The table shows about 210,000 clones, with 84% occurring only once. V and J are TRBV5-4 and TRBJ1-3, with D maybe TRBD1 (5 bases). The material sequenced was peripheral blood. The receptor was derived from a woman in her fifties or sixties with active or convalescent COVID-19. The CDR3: CASSPGGDTIYF. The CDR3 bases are TGTGCCAGCAGCCCGGGAGGGGACACCATATATTTT.